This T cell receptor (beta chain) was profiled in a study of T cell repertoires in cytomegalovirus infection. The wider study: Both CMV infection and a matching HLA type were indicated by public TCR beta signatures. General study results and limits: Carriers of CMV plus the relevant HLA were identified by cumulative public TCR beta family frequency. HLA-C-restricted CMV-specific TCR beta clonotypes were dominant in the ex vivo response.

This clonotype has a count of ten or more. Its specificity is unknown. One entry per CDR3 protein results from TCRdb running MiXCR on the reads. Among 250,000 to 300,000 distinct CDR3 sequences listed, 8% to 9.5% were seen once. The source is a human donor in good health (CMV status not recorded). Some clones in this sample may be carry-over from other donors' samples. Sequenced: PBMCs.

Written as DNA, the CDR3 is TGTGCCAGCAGCTTAACCCACAGGGGCCAAGAGACCCAGTACTTC. Residues: CASSLTHRGQETQYF. The gene calls are TRBV11-2 and TRBJ2-5; 7 positions agree with TRBD1. V trimming: 2 bases; J trimming: 1 base; junction bases outside the gene matches: 4. The CDR3 is 15 amino acids. Looked up from germline, CDR1 is SGHAT and CDR2 is FQNNGV. Based on the CDR3 plus reference TRBV11-2 and TRBJ2-5, the full variable domain is EAGVAQSPRYKIIEKRQSVAFWCNPISGHATLYWYQQILGQGPKLLIQFQNNGVVDDSQLPKDRFSAERLKGVDSTLKIQPAKLEDSAVYLCASSLTHRGQETQYFGPGTRLLVL.